This TCR beta chain originates from a study of T cells after yellow fever vaccination. Study context: Any fraction with a low cell number was prepared using SMART-Seq v4 Ultra Low Input. Notes on the study in general: Peaking faster, on day 5 versus 15, the secondary response was nonetheless weaker. Bulk-population clonotypes that are abundant could appear as contaminants in FACS-sorted repertoires.

UMIs and a universal primer site were added when TCR cDNA was made by 5'RACE template switching. MiXCR was run by TCRdb on the 5' RACE reads, yielding one entry per CDR3 protein. In the table there are a few hundred thousand distinct CDR3 sequences, around 10% of which are singletons. This CDR3 spans 14 amino acids. From germline, CDR1 is DFQATT and CDR2 SNEGSKA (reference sequence). Germline trimming cut 3 bases from V and 0 bases from J; bases unmatched to any gene: 4. This clonotype was counted only a few times. Its antigen is as yet unknown. The J gene is TRBJ1-2, the V gene TRBV20-1; 7 bases line up with TRBD1. Here the sequenced sample was CD4+ T cells sorted from PBMCs, taken 5 days after the yellow fever booster vaccination. The clonotype was recovered from a man in his late teens or twenties who received the YFV17D yellow fever vaccine. The CDR3 coding sequence is TGCAGTGCTAGCGGGGACAGCGCTAACTATGGCTACACCTTC. Translated, it gives CSASGDSANYGYTF.